This T cell receptor (beta chain) was found in a study of beta chain features in type 1 diabetes. Study-level background: All samples yielded some 100,000,000 examined sorted cells.

CD4+ cells of the naive, central memory, regulatory and stem cell-like memory types were sorted via CD45RO/CCR7/CD25/CD127/CD95/CD27. CDR1 is SGHRS, CDR2 YFSETQ, per germline. The CDR3 covers 13 residues. Trimming took 5 bases from V and 4 from J, leaving 11 bases between them. Overall study results and limits: Significant though moderate, a shortening of TCRB CDR3s appeared in all four CD4+ subsets of Type 1 diabetes patients.

This clone occurred a few times. The antigen remains undetermined. Expressed TCRB transcripts were sequenced because the isolated RNA had all been reverse transcribed beforehand. This table comes from immunoSEQ multiplex PCR, and its TCRdb copy is limited to in-frame clones, with some not included. The data contain 150,000 to 200,000 clones, around an eighth of them singletons. Input material: central memory CD4+ T cells from blood. J is TRBJ2-3 and V is TRBV5-1; D gene unclear. The sequence was obtained from a woman aged 18 to 35 in good health. CDR3 sequence: CASSLWQADTQYF. CDR3 nucleotides: TGCGCCAGCAGTTTATGGCAGGCAGATACGCAGTATTTT.